The following is a T cell receptor beta chain sequence with its context. Other DNA sequences within the sample encode an identical CDR3. Treatment defined: approximately 18 received Ad26.COV2.S at low or high dose, single or two shots; roughly five received placebo; per-sample allocation not given. Day 63 following the first vaccine or placebo injection was when the samples were taken. Vaccination employed an Ad26 vector expressing the Wuhan-strain SARS-CoV-2 spike. This entry comes from a study of Ad26.COV2.S vaccination and SARS-CoV-2 variants. Study-level information: Once, or twice with 56 days between doses, Ad26.COV2.S was given intramuscularly.

TCRdb's table, derived via immunoSEQ multiplex PCR, lists solely in-frame clones and lacks some. The data hold roughly 390,000 clones, with about nine tenths observed a single time. The length of the CDR3 is 12 residues. Germline CDR1 and CDR2: MNHEY and SVGAGI. V was shortened by 6 bases and J by 1 base, with 6 bases between the two germline ends. This receptor was obtained from a person aged 18-60 years who received the Ad26.COV2.S COVID-19 vaccine or a placebo. The chain has TRBV6-5 and TRBJ1-1, with D possibly matching TRBD1 (5 bases). The material sequenced was peripheral blood, taken in a trial of Ad26.COV2.S vaccine versus placebo. The CDR3 DNA follows: TGTGCCAGCAGAACAGGGAACACTGAAGCTTTCTTT. It translates to CASRTGNTEAFF.